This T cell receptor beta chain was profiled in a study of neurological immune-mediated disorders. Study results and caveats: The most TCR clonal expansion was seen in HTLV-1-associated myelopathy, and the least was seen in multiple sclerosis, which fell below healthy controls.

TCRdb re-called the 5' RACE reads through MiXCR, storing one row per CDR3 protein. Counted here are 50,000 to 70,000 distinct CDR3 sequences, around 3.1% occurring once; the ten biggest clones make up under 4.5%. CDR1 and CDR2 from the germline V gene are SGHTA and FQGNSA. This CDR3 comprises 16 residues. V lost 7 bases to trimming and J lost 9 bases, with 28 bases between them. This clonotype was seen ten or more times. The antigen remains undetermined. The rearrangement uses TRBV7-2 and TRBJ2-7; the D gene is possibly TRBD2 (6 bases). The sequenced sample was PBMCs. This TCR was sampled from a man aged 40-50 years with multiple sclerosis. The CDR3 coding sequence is TGTGCCAGCACCCTGGGCTCCCCCGGGGCGGGGTATGGGCAGTACTTC. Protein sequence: CASTLGSPGAGYGQYF.